This T cell receptor (beta chain) was sequenced for a study of Ad26.COV2.S vaccination and SARS-CoV-2 variants. Across the study: In the study, Ad26.COV2.S was injected intramuscularly once, or twice 56 days apart.

The assay was immunoSEQ multiplex PCR, and TCRdb's table has in-frame clones only and misses some. The sample yields roughly 450,000 clones, around 90% seen once. The study's findings and limits: Vaccine recipients showed a spike-specific TCR breadth that was higher than in placebo recipients.

As regards this clone: Its antigen is undetermined.

Treatment in this sample: 19 received Ad26.COV2.S at low or high dose, single or two shots; about five received placebo; per-sample allocation not given. Repertoires come from day 63 after the first vaccine or placebo injection. Vaccination used an Ad26 vector expressing Wuhan-strain SARS-CoV-2 spike. The V gene end was trimmed by 1 base and the J gene end by 2 bases; junction bases not matched to a gene: 3. CDR1 SGDLS and CDR2 YYNGEE come from the germline V gene. The CDR3 sequence is 15 residues long. The chain couples TRBV9 to TRBJ2-1; 7 nucleotides align to TRBD2. The clonotype comes from a person between 18 and 59 years old who received the Ad26.COV2.S COVID-19 vaccine or a placebo. The sequenced sample was peripheral blood, obtained in a trial of Ad26.COV2.S vaccine versus placebo. The CDR3 sequence is CASSVSAGAYNEQFF. The DNA for the CDR3 is TGTGCCAGCAGCGTATCGGCGGGAGCCTACAATGAGCAGTTCTTC.